This T cell receptor (beta chain) was identified during a study of CD8 T cells in ankylosing spondylitis. Findings and caveats of the study: Clones linked to disease, bearing a CD8+ phenotype, were relatively rare in peripheral blood. In reactive arthritis synovial fluid and blood, some motif variants had been reported before. Significantly higher representation of disease-linked clones was reported for matched ankylosing spondylitis synovial fluid. Made up of about eight highly homologous variants, a TCR beta motif appeared characteristic of ankylosing spondylitis blood.

Making use of molecular barcodes, quantitative 5'-RACE generated TCR beta libraries. TCRdb processed the 5' RACE reads anew with MiXCR; each CDR3 protein has one entry. The sample lists around 770,000 distinct CDR3 sequences, approximately 10% occurring once. As regards this clonotype: As yet, its antigen is unknown.

Germline V gene sequence: CDR1 SGHTA, CDR2 FQGNSA. V was pared by 5 bases and J by 0 bases, with 11 bases between. CDR3 size: 15 residues. The TCR originated in a male donor with ankylosing spondylitis. Sequencing was performed on blood, either unsorted or a sorted T cell fraction (not recorded which). The rearrangement joins TRBV7-2 to TRBJ1-5; no firm D call. For the CDR3, the DNA is TGTGCCAGCAGCGCTTTTCACAATAGCAATCAGCCCCAGCATTTT. Translating gives CASSAFHNSNQPQHF.